These 20 T cell receptor beta chains were sequenced from one sample in a study of blood T cell repertoires in COVID-19. The assay was immunoSEQ multiplex PCR, and TCRdb's table has in-frame clones only and misses some. This sample has some 290,000 clones, with approximately 89% found just once. The sequencing input was PBMCs or T cells enriched from blood (not recorded which). These receptors were taken from a woman aged 25 to 39 who had recovered from COVID-19.

This clone was picked up a small number of times. This chain connects TRBV9 to TRBJ1-1; the match to TRBD1 covers 8 bases. The junction had 8 bases not matched to a gene; V was cut back by 2 bases and J by 2 bases. The germline CDR1 and CDR2 sequences are SGDLS and YYNGEE. This CDR3 has 16 residues. This chain's CDR3 is CASSVDRATGNTEAFF. As DNA, the CDR3 is TGTGCCAGCAGCGTGGACAGGGCTACGGGAAACACTGAAGCTTTCTTT.

This chain joins TRBV7-3 and TRBJ1-1, with D perhaps TRBD1 (5 bases). V dropped 2 bases and J dropped 3 bases, with 7 bases sitting between them. CDR3 length: 13 amino acids. Per the germline V gene, CDR1 is SGHTA and CDR2 is FQGTGA. CDR3 nucleotide sequence: TGTGCCAGCAGCTTACTAGGGGACACTGAAGCTTTCTTT. It encodes CASSLLGDTEAFF. Combining the CDR3 with reference TRBV7-3 and TRBJ1-1 gives the whole variable domain GAGVSQTPSNKVTEKGKYVELRCDPISGHTALYWYRQSLGQGPEFLIYFQGTGAADDSGLPNDRFFAVRPEGSVSTLKIQRTERGDSAVYLCASSLLGDTEAFFGQGTRLTVV.

V is TRBV7-9 and J is TRBJ2-1, with 9 bases that match TRBD2. This CDR3 has 17 residues. V trimming: 0 bases; J trimming: 5 bases; junction bases outside the gene matches: 8. The V gene's germline CDR1 is SEHNR and CDR2 FQNEAQ (reference sequence). CDR3 DNA: TGTGCCAGCAGCTTAGCGTCGGGGACTAGCAGAAACAATGAGCAGTTCTTC. Its translation is CASSLASGTSRNNEQFF.

The chain links TRBV6-5 to TRBJ1-6, with 9 bases matching TRBD1. From germline, CDR1 is MNHEY and CDR2 SVGAGI. Trimming at V came to 5 bases and at J to 9 bases, leaving 8 bases not matched to a gene. The CDR3 extends over 15 amino acids. In nucleotides, the CDR3 is TGTGCCAGCAGTACAAGGACAGGGGTCGCTTCACCCCTCCACTTT. Protein sequence: CASSTRTGVASPLHF.

The chain recombines TRBV10-1 with TRBJ1-1; D ambiguous. The V gene lost 6 bases and the J gene lost 1 base, with 15 bases spanning the gap. The length of the CDR3 is 15 residues. Germline CDR1 reads WNHNN; CDR2 reads SYGVQD (reference sequence). The CDR3: CASRGDPGGNTEAFF. CDR3 nucleotides: TGCGCCAGCAGGGGTGATCCCGGAGGGAACACTGAAGCTTTCTTT.

The chain couples TRBV3-1 (or the pseudogene TRBV3-2) to TRBJ2-7; 7 bases are shared with TRBD2. The CDR3 loop spans 16 amino acids. Germline V gene data show CDR1 as LGHDT and CDR2 as YNNKEL (reference sequence). V gave up 4 bases and J gave up 7 bases; unmatched junction bases: 16. CDR3: CASSLRGREELEEQYF. CDR3 bases: TGTGCCAGCAGCCTCCGAGGCCGGGAGGAACTGGAGGAGCAGTACTTC.

This clone was detected once. V usage is TRBV11-3 and J usage is TRBJ2-2; 8 bases are a match to TRBD2. J lost 0 bases, V lost 3 bases, and 3 bases had no gene match. The CDR3 is 16 amino acids. Germline-derived CDR1 and CDR2 are SGHNT and YENEEA. The CDR3 is CASSFAGLANTGELFF. CDR3 bases: TGTGCCAGCAGCTTCGCGGGACTAGCGAACACCGGGGAGCTGTTTTTT.

The chain couples TRBV4-1 to TRBJ2-7, with 9 positions matching TRBD2. Trimming took 5 bases from V and 0 from J; bases not matched to a gene: 5. Germline-derived CDR1 and CDR2 are MGHRA and YSYEKL. CDR3 length: 15 residues. The CDR3 sequence: CASSFQREDSYEQYF. Written as DNA, the CDR3 is TGCGCCAGCAGCTTTCAGCGGGAGGACTCCTACGAGCAGTACTTC.

The V and J genes are TRBV29-1 and TRBJ2-7; TRBD1 matches at 8 bases. Germline loops: CDR1 SQVTM, CDR2 ANQGSEA. This CDR3 comprises 14 residues. J gave up 4 bases and V 6 bases, and 11 bases lay outside the gene matches. In nucleotides, the CDR3 is TGCAGCGTGGCGTCCAGGACAGGGCATTACGAGCAGTACTTC. Its translation: CSVASRTGHYEQYF.

The V gene is TRBV12-5, the J gene TRBJ2-5; 9 bases match TRBD1. V shed 1 base and J 4 bases; nucleotides not matched to a gene: 4. There are 15 residues in the CDR3. Germline V gene lookup returns CDR1 LGHNT and CDR2 FRNRAP. The CDR3 sequence: CASGLGTGEGETQYF. As DNA, the CDR3 is TGTGCTAGTGGTTTGGGGACAGGGGAGGGAGAGACCCAGTACTTC.

The chain couples TRBV27 to TRBJ2-1; D possibly corresponds to TRBD1 (6 bases). CDR3 length: 18 residues. CDR1 and CDR2 from the germline V gene are MNHEY and SMNVEV (reference sequence). Trimming pared 3 bases from V and 1 base from J, leaving 19 bases between. CDR3 DNA sequence: TGTGCCAGCAGTTTTAAAGCGGCCTACCAGGGGTCCTACAATGAGCAGTTCTTC. Protein sequence: CASSFKAAYQGSYNEQFF.

The chain carries TRBV10-1 and TRBJ2-7; D remains unclear. CDR1 and CDR2 (germline): WNHNN, SYGVQD (reference sequence). V was cut by 0 bases and J by 1 base, with 16 bases left in between. CDR3 size: 17 residues. The CDR3 loop reads CASSESRFIAGSYEQYF. CDR3 DNA sequence: TGCGCCAGCAGTGAGTCTCGATTTATCGCCGGTTCCTACGAGCAGTACTTC.

The chain uses TRBV27 and TRBJ2-1, with TRBD1 identical over 7 bases. CDR3 length: 15 amino acids. The germline V gene encodes CDR1 MNHEY and CDR2 SMNVEV (reference sequence). The junction had 8 bases not matched to a gene; V was cut back by 5 bases and J by 4 bases. The CDR3 region has the DNA TGTGCCAGCAGTAAGGGGGCGGATCTTTACAATGAGCAGTTCTTC. Amino acids: CASSKGADLYNEQFF.

The rearrangement joins TRBV29-1 to TRBJ2-7; no definite D call. The ends were cut back, 4 bases at V and 5 bases at J, with 15 bases in the middle. Germline V CDR1 and CDR2: SQVTM, ANQGSEA. The CDR3 has 13 residues. This CDR3 is CSVGSPTVNEQYF. CDR3 coding DNA: TGCAGCGTTGGCAGTCCCACCGTTAACGAGCAGTACTTC.

The chain recombines TRBV5-6 with TRBJ1-5; D might be TRBD1 (6 bases). V was shortened by 3 bases and J by 0 bases, with 19 bases between the two germline ends. This CDR3 is 18 amino acids long. Germline V gene lookup returns CDR1 SGHDT and CDR2 YYEEEE. The CDR3 region has the DNA TGTGCCAGCAGCTCCCCCGGGACAACCGTTTATAGCAATCAGCCCCAGCATTTT. Amino acid sequence: CASSSPGTTVYSNQPQHF.

The table lists this clone with a few counts. The V gene is TRBV28, the J gene TRBJ2-7, with 7 nucleotides matching TRBD1. V was clipped by 3 bases and J by 0 bases; unmatched bases: 8. The germline CDR1 and CDR2 sequences are MDHEN and SYDVKM. This CDR3 contains 16 residues. The CDR3 nucleotides are TGTGCCAGCAGTTTTGTAGGACAGGCCAGCTCCTACGAGCAGTACTTC. It yields the protein CASSFVGQASSYEQYF.

This chain joins TRBV5-1 and TRBJ2-1; the D is unclear. The germline V and J ends were trimmed by 2 bases and 5 bases, with 14 bases remaining between them. Germline V gene lookup returns CDR1 SGHRS and CDR2 YFSETQ. The CDR3 sequence is 15 residues long. The CDR3 DNA sequence: TGCGCCAGCAGCTTACTACGCATAAAAAACAATGAGCAGTTCTTC. It encodes CASSLLRIKNNEQFF.

This CDR3 reads CAIAGTGGVSGELFF. CDR3 nucleotide sequence: TGTGCCATTGCCGGGACAGGGGGCGTAAGCGGGGAGCTGTTTTTT. V gene TRBV10-3 combines with J gene TRBJ2-2; 12 bases agree with TRBD1. CDR3 length equals 15 residues. The germline V gene encodes CDR1 ENHRY and CDR2 SYGVKD. V was clipped by 9 bases and J by 7 bases; unmatched bases: 9.

CDR3 amino acids: CASSEPGFSEAFF. As DNA, the CDR3 is TGTGCCAGCAGTGAACCCGGGTTTAGTGAAGCTTTCTTT. The chain couples TRBV25-1 to TRBJ1-1, with D hard to call. The CDR3 totals 13 residues. Germline values: CDR1 MGHDK, CDR2 SYGVNS. V gave up 2 bases and J gave up 7 bases, with 11 bases separating them.

The gene calls are TRBV4-3 and TRBJ2-1; 8 bases line up with TRBD1. This CDR3 is 13 amino acids long. With V trimmed by 4 bases and J by 7 bases, 3 bases remained unmatched. Germline V lookup: CDR1 LGHNA, CDR2 YSLEER. CDR3 protein: CASSLTGGNEQFF. In DNA form, the CDR3 reads TGCGCCAGCAGCCTTACAGGGGGGAATGAGCAGTTCTTC.